This is a list of T cell receptor beta chains from one sample in a study of a mutant IDH1 vaccine in newly diagnosed glioma. Some clones are missing from TCRdb's copy, which holds only in-frame ones; the method was immunoSEQ multiplex PCR. This table holds tens of thousands of clones, about nine tenths found once. The sample was PBMCs, taken from a glioma patient treated with radiotherapy, temozolomide or both. Receptor source: a man aged 25 to 40 with glioma. Each CDR3 is given with its conserved first and last residue. Fields, in order: D gene, clone size, V gene, J gene, CDR3 DNA, CDR3 protein. A D gene is named only where the DNA matches it firmly. Rows give clone size only sometimes, using once, few, many, or a class for an expanded clone.

.,.,TRBV4-1,TRBJ2-5,TGCGCCAGCAGCCAAGAGAGCAGGATACAACAATTGGAGACCCAGTACTTC,CASSQESRIQQLETQYF
TRBD1,few,TRBV2,TRBJ1-3,TGTGCCAGCAGTGACAGGGGGCTCAGGACTGGAAACACCATATATTTT,CASSDRGLRTGNTIYF
TRBD2,.,TRBV7-2,TRBJ2-3,TGTGCCAGCAGTTCCGGACTAGCGGGAGGCGCGCAGTATTTT,CASSSGLAGGAQYF
.,.,TRBV27,TRBJ2-1,TGTGCCAGCAGTTCCGACTTCAATGAGCAGTTCTTC,CASSSDFNEQFF
TRBD2,.,TRBV4-1,TRBJ2-5,TGCGCCAGCAGCCGAGAACTAGCGGGAGGGCAAGAGACCCAGTACTTC,CASSRELAGGQETQYF
.,.,TRBV6-6,TRBJ1-4,TGTGCCAGCAGTTACTCACGGGTGAAGGATGAAAAACTGTTTTTT,CASSYSRVKDEKLFF
.,few,TRBV10-1,TRBJ1-1,TGCGCCAGCAGTGATAAATTGGAGGTCCCGAACACTGAAGCTTTCTTT,CASSDKLEVPNTEAFF
TRBD1,.,TRBV10-3,TRBJ1-1,TGTGCCATCAGTGAAGCCAGGGGGCAGAAGACTGAAGCTTTCTTT,CAISEARGQKTEAFF
.,.,TRBV11-2,TRBJ1-1,TGTGCCAGCAGCTTTGTAGGTACTGAAGCTTTCTTT,CASSFVGTEAFF
TRBD2,.,TRBV7-9,TRBJ2-1,TGTGCCAGCAGCTTAGCTACTAGCGGGGCCTCCCGGAATGAGCAGTTCTTC,CASSLATSGASRNEQFF
.,.,TRBV2,TRBJ2-7,TGTGCCAGCGGGATAGGGTACGAGCAGTACTTC,CASGIGYEQYF
TRBD1,.,TRBV11-2,TRBJ2-7,TGTGCCAGCAGCTTAGAGACAGGGGCCGAGCAGTACTTC,CASSLETGAEQYF
.,.,TRBV18,TRBJ1-1,TGTGCCAGCTCACAGTTACCAGGTCCATTCCTTACGGGAGGTGAAGCTTTCTTT,CASSQLPGPFLTGGEAFF
.,.,TRBV6-1,TRBJ1-1,TGTGCCAGCAGTGAAGCTCTAACCTGGGGTCGGGGGGCAGCTTTCTTT,CASSEALTWGRGAAFF
TRBD1,.,TRBV27,TRBJ2-3,TGTGCCAGCAGTTTACGTCTGGGACAGGGGACAGATACGCAGTATTTT,CASSLRLGQGTDTQYF
.,once,TRBV5-1,TRBJ2-7,TGCGCCAGCAGCTTGGAAGACTGGGGCGCGGGGAACGAGCAGTACTTC,CASSLEDWGAGNEQYF
TRBD1,few,TRBV20-1,TRBJ2-1,TGCAGTGCGACCGGACAGGGGCCCTCGTTCTTC,CSATGQGPSFF
.,.,TRBV4-1,TRBJ1-2,TGCGCCAGCAGCCTCCTTCAAACCCCCTATGGCTACACCTTC,CASSLLQTPYGYTF
.,.,TRBV10-1,TRBJ1-1,TGCGCCAGCAGAATAGGGCTGGACACTGAAGCTTTCTTT,CASRIGLDTEAFF
TRBD2,.,TRBV30,TRBJ2-7,TGTGCCTGGAGTGTCGGACTAGCGGCCCGTGGAATATACGAGCAGTACTTC,CAWSVGLAARGIYEQYF
.,.,TRBV10-2,TRBJ2-6,TGCGCCAGCAGATCCCAGGGGGCCAACGTCCTGACTTTC,CASRSQGANVLTF
TRBD1,.,TRBV30,TRBJ1-4,TGTGCCTTTACAGGGGATCCAACTAATGAAAAACTGTTTTTT,CAFTGDPTNEKLFF
.,.,TRBV2,TRBJ1-5,TGTGCCAGCAGTGAAGGGAGCAGGATACGACAGCCCCAGCATTTT,CASSEGSRIRQPQHF
TRBD1,once,TRBV5-1,TRBJ1-1,TGCGCCAGCAGCTGGGGACAGCAAAGCACTGAAGCTTTCTTT,CASSWGQQSTEAFF
TRBD1,.,TRBV30,TRBJ1-6,TGTGCCTGGAGTACAGGGGTAGGAACCTATAATTCACCCCTCCACTTT,CAWSTGVGTYNSPLHF
.,.,TRBV5-1,TRBJ2-5,TGCGCCAGCAGCGGGGGGAGCTTAGAGACCCAGTACTTC,CASSGGSLETQYF
.,.,TRBV6-5,TRBJ2-1,TGTGCCAGCAGACAATCTCGGGGTGAGCAGTTCTTC,CASRQSRGEQFF
.,.,TRBV19,TRBJ1-5,TGTGCCAGTATCCCCGGGCCCGCAGAGGGTCAGCCCCAGCATTTT,CASIPGPAEGQPQHF
.,.,TRBV6-1,TRBJ2-7,TGTGCCAGCAGTGGACGAACCGAGCAGTACTTC,CASSGRTEQYF
.,.,TRBV12-5,TRBJ1-1,TGTGCTAGTGGTTTGGTATTAGGAGGTTCTGAAGCTTTCTTT,CASGLVLGGSEAFF
TRBD2,.,TRBV7-9,TRBJ2-1,TGTGCCAGCAGCTTGGGGACTAGCGACTACAATGAGCAGTTCTTC,CASSLGTSDYNEQFF
TRBD1,.,TRBV5-4,TRBJ1-2,TGTGCCAGCAGCCCCGTTCAGGACAGGGGTTATGGCTACACCTTC,CASSPVQDRGYGYTF
TRBD2,.,TRBV5-1,TRBJ2-3,TGCGCCAGCAGCATAGGACTAGCGGGAGGTTTGAGCACAGATACGCAGTATTTT,CASSIGLAGGLSTDTQYF
.,.,TRBV5-1,TRBJ2-5,TGCGCCAGCAGCTTGGGGGCATGGGAGTCCCAAGAGACCCAGTACTTC,CASSLGAWESQETQYF
TRBD2,.,TRBV14,TRBJ2-7,TGTGCCAGCAGCCAAGTGGGCAGGGAGGGCTACGAGCAGTACTTC,CASSQVGREGYEQYF